This TCR beta chain was recovered during a study of control samples from healthy donors and cancer patients. The protocol was immunoSEQ multiplex PCR, while the TCRdb copy is restricted to in-frame clones and leaves out a portion. Among more than 75,000 clones, 70% to 80% were seen once, and the ten largest hold roughly 10%. The germline V gene has CDR1 MNHEY and CDR2 SMNVEV (reference sequence). The CDR3 contains 14 residues. V lost 2 bases, J lost 8 bases, and 12 bases lay in between. J is TRBJ1-4 and V is TRBV27; a possible D gene is TRBD1 (6 bases). This clonotype was sampled from a woman under 40 in good health. Sequenced material: blood. The CDR3 DNA sequence: TGTGCCAGCAGTTTAGAACAGGGTGGGGAAAAACTGTTTTTT. Its protein product is CASSLEQGGEKLFF.